This entry lists 24 T cell receptor beta chains sequenced from one sample in a study of blood T cell repertoires in COVID-19. Libraries were prepared by immunoSEQ multiplex PCR; TCRdb keeps only in-frame clonotypes and omits some of them. The sample records roughly 82,000 clones, about 86% being singletons. Sequencing was performed on peripheral blood. Receptor source: a woman in her sixties with acute or convalescent COVID-19.

The chain has TRBV5-1 and TRBJ2-1; a possible D gene is TRBD2 (6 bases). Germline V gene data show CDR1 as SGHRS and CDR2 as YFSETQ. V dropped 0 bases and J dropped 6 bases, with 13 bases sitting between them. CDR3 length: 15 residues. The CDR3 is CASSLEDTGVNEQFF. The CDR3 coding sequence is TGCGCCAGCAGCTTGGAGGACACGGGGGTCAATGAGCAGTTCTTC.

This clone came up a few times. This sequence joins TRBV6-6 and TRBJ1-2, with D possibly TRBD1 on 5 matching bases. CDR1 is MNHNY, CDR2 SVGAGI, per germline (reference sequence). V dropped 0 bases and J dropped 3 bases, with 14 bases sitting between them. This CDR3 has 16 amino acids. DNA of the CDR3: TGTGCCAGCAGTTACTCCTCAGGGCTAAAGGACTATGGCTACACCTTC. Its protein is CASSYSSGLKDYGYTF.

J is TRBJ2-3 and V is TRBV29-1; TRBD1 agrees at 8 bases. The V gene end was trimmed by 5 bases and the J gene end by 5 bases; junction bases not matched to a gene: 6. This CDR3 comprises 13 residues. The germline V gene has CDR1 SQVTM and CDR2 ANQGSEA. The CDR3 DNA follows: TGCAGCGTTTTAGGGACAGGACAAGATACGCAGTATTTT. Protein: CSVLGTGQDTQYF.

This chain links TRBV9 with TRBJ2-3, with a possible D match to TRBD2 (5 bases). This CDR3 spans 15 amino acids. Germline assignment: CDR1 SGDLS and CDR2 YYNGEE. V was cut by 5 bases and J by 2 bases, with 15 bases left in between. The CDR3 DNA reads TGTGCCAGCAGTCTGCTGGACTCCCTCACAGATACGCAGTATTTT. Translating it yields CASSLLDSLTDTQYF.

The J gene is TRBJ2-2, the V gene TRBV7-3; 7 nucleotides align to TRBD1. The CDR3 is 14 residues long. The V gene's germline CDR1 is SGHTA and CDR2 FQGTGA. Trimming took 1 base from V and 6 from J; bases not matched to a gene: 2. The CDR3 sequence: CASSLIGGSGELFF. The DNA for the CDR3 is TGTGCCAGCAGCTTAATAGGGGGCTCCGGGGAGCTGTTTTTT.

The rearrangement uses TRBV7-2 and TRBJ1-2; TRBD1 matches 8 bases. Germline CDR1 SGHTA, CDR2 FQGNSA. This CDR3 region has 15 residues. After removal of 3 bases from V and 2 bases from J, the junction contained 5 bases not matched to a gene. The CDR3 spells CASSLDDRGNYGYTF. CDR3 sequence (DNA): TGTGCCAGCAGCTTGGACGACAGGGGCAACTATGGCTACACCTTC.

The chain couples TRBV28 to TRBJ1-2, with D perhaps matching TRBD1 (6 bases). There are 16 residues in the CDR3. The V end lost 5 bases, the J end lost 2 bases, and 18 bases lay between the germline ends. Germline assignment: CDR1 MDHEN and CDR2 SYDVKM. CDR3 sequence: CASSLTPTGVNYGYTF. DNA for the CDR3: TGTGCCAGCAGTCTCACCCCGACAGGTGTCAACTATGGCTACACCTTC.

The chain recombines TRBV7-2 with TRBJ2-2; D remains ambiguous. The CDR3 runs to 15 residues. Germline V gene lookup returns CDR1 SGHTA and CDR2 FQGNSA. The ends were cut back, 5 bases at V and 0 bases at J, with 10 bases in the middle. The CDR3 is CASSESRTNTGELFF. The CDR3 bases are TGTGCCAGCAGCGAAAGTAGAACGAACACCGGGGAGCTGTTTTTT. Combining the CDR3 with reference TRBV7-2 and TRBJ2-2 gives the whole variable domain GAGVSQSPSNKVTEKGKDVELRCDPISGHTALYWYRQSLGQGLEFLIYFQGNSAPDKSGLPSDRFSAERTGGSVSTLTIQRTQQEDSAVYLCASSESRTNTGELFFGEGSRLTVL.

This rearrangement joins TRBV24-1 to TRBJ2-1; TRBD2 aligns across 7 bases. With V trimmed by 9 bases and J by 8 bases, 12 bases remained unmatched. There are 14 residues in the CDR3. Germline values: CDR1 KGHDR, CDR2 SFDVKD. The CDR3 protein is CATERAGEVDEQFF. The CDR3, as DNA: TGTGCCACCGAACGGGCGGGAGAAGTGGATGAGCAGTTCTTC.

The genes are TRBV7-9 and TRBJ1-2; a possible D gene is TRBD1 (6 bases). This CDR3 has 16 residues. Germline CDR1 and CDR2: SEHNR and FQNEAQ (reference sequence). The ends were cut back, 0 bases at V and 4 bases at J, with 15 bases in the middle. The CDR3 nucleotides are TGTGCCAGCAGCTTAGCACGGCCAGGGGAACTCTATGGCTACACCTTC. Translation gives CASSLARPGELYGYTF.

The genes are TRBV14 and TRBJ2-3, with a tentative D call TRBD1 (6 bases). The CDR3 sequence is 15 residues long. CDR1 and CDR2 (germline): SGHDN, FVKESK. Trimming removed 2 bases from V and 0 bases from J, with 9 bases in between. CDR3 nucleotide sequence: TGTGCCAGCAGCCAAAAGAGGGGGAGCACAGATACGCAGTATTTT. Protein: CASSQKRGSTDTQYF.

This clone appeared a few times. At one of its ends the junction is not consistent with the germline gene, which may arise from a read error. The chain uses TRBV5-1 and TRBJ1-5; 7 bases line up with TRBD1. Germline-derived CDR1 and CDR2 are SGHRS and YFSETQ. The CDR3 is made up of 15 amino acids. CDR3 nucleotide sequence: TGCGCCAGCAGCTTGGGTGCAGGGGGGAATCAGGCCCAGCATTTT. It codes for CASSLGAGGNQAQHF.

V and J are TRBV5-1 and TRBJ2-2, with D possibly being TRBD2 (6 bases). Looked up from germline, CDR1 is SGHRS and CDR2 is YFSETQ. The CDR3 spans 14 residues. Trimming stripped 5 bases from V and 5 bases from J, with 13 bases between. The CDR3 DNA reads TGCGCCAGCAGGGAGGGAGGCTTAACCGGGGAGCTGTTTTTT. Translated: CASREGGLTGELFF.

As DNA, the CDR3 is TGTGCCAGCAGCTTAGGCTGGGCCCAAAGCTCCTACAATGAGCAGTTCTTC. It specifies CASSLGWAQSSYNEQFF. This rearrangement joins TRBV7-2 to TRBJ2-1; D gene unclear. CDR1 SGHTA and CDR2 FQGNSA come from the germline V gene. Trimming pared 1 base from V and 0 bases from J, leaving 13 bases between. This CDR3 contains 17 residues.

The chain recombines TRBV6-5 with TRBJ1-5; D is undetermined. Germline CDR1 and CDR2: MNHEY and SVGAGI. The CDR3 length is 15 residues. Trimming took 4 bases from V and 4 from J, leaving 14 bases between them. This chain's CDR3 is CASSSGWAGNQPQHF. The DNA of the CDR3 is TGTGCCAGCAGTTCGGGTTGGGCGGGGAATCAGCCCCAGCATTTT.

The chain carries TRBV5-1 and TRBJ2-3; D is possibly TRBD1 (7 bases). From germline, CDR1 is SGHRS and CDR2 YFSETQ. V lost 4 bases and J 2 bases, leaving 11 bases between the germline ends. The CDR3 is made up of 14 amino acids. The CDR3: CASSAGQTTDTQYF. CDR3 DNA sequence: TGCGCCAGCAGCGCGGGACAGACCACAGATACGCAGTATTTT. The full variable domain, with the rest looked up from reference TRBV5-1 and TRBJ2-3, is KAGVTQTPRYLIKTRGQQVTLSCSPISGHRSVSWYQQTPGQGLQFLFEYFSETQRNKGNFPGRFSGRQFSNSRSEMNVSTLELGDSALYLCASSAGQTTDTQYFGPGTRLTVL.

This chain connects TRBV4-2 to TRBJ1-5; no clear D gene. V dropped 0 bases and J dropped 3 bases, with 9 bases sitting between them. This CDR3 spans 15 amino acids. Germline CDR1 is LGHNA and CDR2 is YNFKEQ. CDR3 sequence reads: CASSQEGGTNQPQHF. DNA for the CDR3: TGTGCCAGCAGCCAAGAAGGCGGAACCAATCAGCCCCAGCATTTT.

This clone was counted between two and nine times. V usage is TRBV10-3 and J usage is TRBJ1-1, with D possibly matching TRBD1 (6 bases). The V end lost 4 bases, the J end lost 8 bases, and 17 bases lay between the germline ends. The CDR3 consists of 14 residues. Germline loops: CDR1 ENHRY, CDR2 SYGVKD. This CDR3 reads CAISGATGSAEAFF. CDR3 DNA: TGTGCCATCAGTGGGGCTACAGGGTCCGCGGAAGCTTTCTTT.

This clone was observed a single time. The chain couples TRBV3-1 (or the pseudogene TRBV3-2) to TRBJ2-5, with 8 bases matching TRBD1. Germline V lookup: CDR1 LGHDT, CDR2 YNNKEL (reference sequence). The CDR3 length is 16 residues. Losses at the gene ends were 1 base for V and 7 bases for J; bases not matched to a gene: 11. This CDR3 is CASSQGGSRTGPTQYF. Written as DNA, the CDR3 is TGTGCCAGCAGCCAAGGGGGATCTAGGACAGGGCCGACCCAGTACTTC.

The chain employs TRBV10-2 and TRBJ1-1, with a weak D call TRBD1 (5 bases). The CDR3 is made up of 16 amino acids. With 6 bases removed from V and 6 bases from J, the gap between germline ends came to 23 bases. CDR1 and CDR2 from the germline V gene are WSHSY and SAAADI. CDR3: CASRVIQGGGGAEAFF. The CDR3 DNA is TGCGCCAGCAGAGTCATTCAAGGTGGTGGGGGGGCTGAAGCTTTCTTT.

The J gene is TRBJ2-1, the V gene TRBV5-8, with D perhaps TRBD2 (6 bases). Trimming took 3 bases from V and 4 from J, leaving 14 bases between them. The CDR3 length is 15 residues. In germline, CDR1 is SGHTS, CDR2 YDEGEE. The CDR3 sequence is CASSSPGLNYNEQFF. The DNA for the CDR3 is TGTGCCAGCAGCTCGCCGGGACTCAATTACAATGAGCAGTTCTTC.

This clone has a single count. V is TRBV11-3 and J is TRBJ2-5, with D possibly being TRBD1 (5 bases). The CDR3 extends over 16 amino acids. The V end was cut by 0 bases, the J end by 5 bases, with 16 bases between. Germline CDR1 SGHNT, CDR2 YENEEA. CDR3 DNA: TGTGCCAGCAGCTTAGAGGTTGGCAGGGTGGGGGAGACCCAGTACTTC. Protein product: CASSLEVGRVGETQYF.

This clone was seen a single time. The chain joins TRBV5-1 to TRBJ2-7; 11 bases match TRBD1. The CDR3 sequence is 15 residues long. CDR1 SGHRS and CDR2 YFSETQ come from the germline V gene. J lost 0 bases, V lost 4 bases, and 3 bases had no gene match. The CDR3 DNA is TGCGCCAGCAGCACCGGGACAGGGGGCTCCTACGAGCAGTACTTC. Protein sequence: CASSTGTGGSYEQYF.

This chain uses TRBV5-6 with TRBJ2-5, with a tentative D call TRBD1 (6 bases). Trimming shortened V by 1 base and J by 5 bases, and 15 bases separated the two germline ends. The CDR3 extends over 15 amino acids. The germline V gene has CDR1 SGHDT and CDR2 YYEEEE. The CDR3 coding sequence is TGTGCCAGCAGCTTGTATCAGGGGTTTCGGGAGACCCAGTACTTC. The encoded protein is CASSLYQGFRETQYF.